These 30 T cell receptor beta chains were all obtained from the same sample, sequenced in a study of vaccination effects on CD4 cells after COVID-19. Antigen-specific CD4+ T cells were first expanded with viral peptide pools by the ViraFEST assay and only then sequenced. Upon completion of 10 days in culture, CD4+ T cells were isolated. Two-dose vaccination with either BNT162b2 or mRNA-1273 was given to the participants. These receptors' targets are unknown. TCRdb's table, derived via immunoSEQ multiplex PCR, lists solely in-frame clones and lacks some. Counted here are under 30,000 clones, 65% to 75% occurring once; the ten biggest clones make up roughly 15%. Sequenced material: CD4+ T cells from PBMCs cultured with HCoV-OC43 spike peptides, taken after COVID-19 vaccination. The subset here: HCoV-OC43 spike overlapping peptide pool stimulation. Receptors were obtained from a human donor who received a COVID-19 vaccine.

The chain employs TRBV7-9 and TRBJ1-2; TRBD1 matches 9 bases. Germline V gene lookup returns CDR1 SEHNR and CDR2 FQNEAQ (reference sequence). There are 12 residues in the CDR3. After removal of 5 bases from V and 7 bases from J, the junction contained 2 bases not matched to a gene. The CDR3 DNA reads TGTGCCAGCAGCCTACAGGGGGCTGGCTACACCTTC. This encodes CASSLQGAGYTF.

The V and J genes are TRBV4-1 and TRBJ2-7, with D perhaps TRBD2 (5 bases). Germline V CDR1 and CDR2: MGHRA, YSYEKL. Trimming left V 4 bases short and J 3 bases short, with 19 bases between. CDR3 length: 16 residues. The CDR3 sequence is CASSRIAGLGGYEQYF. CDR3 DNA: TGCGCCAGCAGCCGAATCGCGGGTTTAGGAGGCTACGAGCAGTACTTC.

This clone was picked up one time. The V gene is TRBV10-3, the J gene TRBJ2-1; D is uncertain. V was clipped by 0 bases and J by 5 bases, with 5 bases between them. The CDR3 is made up of 13 amino acids. The germline gives CDR1 ENHRY, CDR2 SYGVKD. CDR3: CAISESNNNEQFF. CDR3 sequence (DNA): TGTGCCATCAGTGAGTCGAATAACAATGAGCAGTTCTTC.

The gene calls are TRBV3-1 (or the pseudogene TRBV3-2) and TRBJ2-5, with TRBD2 as a possible D gene (6 bases). The CDR3 length is 12 residues. From germline, CDR1 is LGHDT and CDR2 YNNKEL (reference sequence). CDR3 nucleotide sequence: TGTGCGGTTGGCGGGGTCCCTGAGACCCAGTACTTC. Translated, it gives CAVGGVPETQYF.

This chain uses TRBV24-1 with TRBJ2-5; no clear D gene. This CDR3 comprises 13 residues. V lost 3 bases to trimming and J lost 5 bases, with 9 bases between them. Germline-derived CDR1 and CDR2 are KGHDR and SFDVKD. CDR3 region: CATSDGSRETQYF. CDR3 sequence (DNA): TGTGCCACCAGTGATGGTAGCAGGGAGACCCAGTACTTC.

This clone has just one count. The gene calls are TRBV19 and TRBJ2-7; 8 bases fit TRBD1. This CDR3 has 16 residues. CDR1 and CDR2 from the germline V gene are LNHDA and SQIVND (reference sequence). Unmatched junction bases numbered 6, after V lost 2 bases and J lost 0 bases. The CDR3 sequence: CASSINGQGASYEQYF. The DNA of the CDR3 is TGTGCCAGTAGTATAAATGGGCAGGGGGCCTCCTACGAGCAGTACTTC. Full variable domain (remainder filled in from reference TRBV19 and TRBJ2-7): DGGITQSPKYLFRKEGQNVTLSCEQNLNHDAMYWYRQDPGQGLRLIYYSQIVNDFQKGDIAEGYSVSREKKESFPLTVTSAQKNPTAFYLCASSINGQGASYEQYFGPGTRLTVT.

This clone was recorded a few times. The V and J genes are TRBV19 and TRBJ1-3, with TRBD1 matching 8 bases. The germline V gene encodes CDR1 LNHDA and CDR2 SQIVND (reference sequence). J lost 7 bases, V lost 0 bases, and 5 bases had no gene match. This CDR3 comprises 15 residues. CDR3 residues: CASSIEPDRGNTIYF. CDR3 DNA: TGTGCCAGTAGTATAGAGCCCGACAGGGGCAACACCATATATTTT. Looking up the rest from reference TRBV19 and TRBJ1-3 gives the full variable domain: DGGITQSPKYLFRKEGQNVTLSCEQNLNHDAMYWYRQDPGQGLRLIYYSQIVNDFQKGDIAEGYSVSREKKESFPLTVTSAQKNPTAFYLCASSIEPDRGNTIYFGEGSWLTVV.

The chain couples TRBV18 to TRBJ1-2, with 7 bases aligning to TRBD1. Germline values: CDR1 KGHSH, CDR2 LQKENI. The junction had 3 bases not matched to a gene; V was cut back by 8 bases and J by 0 bases. The CDR3 spans 13 residues. CDR3 sequence reads: CASGQDPNYGYTF. The CDR3 DNA sequence: TGTGCCAGCGGACAGGATCCTAACTATGGCTACACCTTC.

The rearrangement uses TRBV5-1 and TRBJ2-5; no reliable D call. V lost 3 bases and J lost 6, with 15 bases in between. CDR3 length: 14 amino acids. Per the germline V gene, CDR1 is SGHRS and CDR2 is YFSETQ. The CDR3 protein is CASSSPYESKTQYF. CDR3 DNA sequence: TGCGCCAGCAGCTCCCCTTACGAGTCGAAGACCCAGTACTTC.

The rearrangement uses TRBV12-3 or TRBV12-4 and TRBJ2-1; tentative D call: TRBD1 (5 bases). V was pared by 6 bases and J by 10 bases, with 10 bases between. CDR3 length equals 11 residues. CDR3 protein: CASSKRGEQFF. The DNA for the CDR3 is TGTGCCAGCAGCAAAAGGGGAGAGCAGTTCTTC.

This clone showed up just a few times. The gene calls are TRBV2 and TRBJ1-3; D possibly corresponds to TRBD1 (6 bases). Deletions cut 6 bases from V and 0 bases from J, with 12 bases between. The CDR3 totals 15 residues. CDR1 is SNHLY, CDR2 FYNNEI, per germline. The CDR3 region has the DNA TGTGCCAGCAGGGAGACAGGCTTCTCTGGAAACACCATATATTTT. It yields the protein CASRETGFSGNTIYF. The full variable domain, rest sourced from reference TRBV2 and TRBJ1-3, is EPEVTQTPSHQVTQMGQEVILRCVPISNHLYFYWYRQILGQKVEFLVSFYNNEISEKSEIFDDQFSVERPDGSNFTLKIRSTKLEDSAMYFCASRETGFSGNTIYFGEGSWLTVV.

The CDR3 bases are TGTGCCATCAGTGACAGGCCGAACACTGAAGCTTTCTTT. Translating it yields CAISDRPNTEAFF. This chain uses TRBV10-3 with TRBJ1-1; D remains ambiguous. The CDR3 spans 13 residues. Trimming shortened V by 3 bases and J by 1 base, and 6 bases separated the two germline ends. Germline values: CDR1 ENHRY, CDR2 SYGVKD.

This clone was detected a few times. The chain combines TRBV6-6 with TRBJ1-6, with a weak D call TRBD1 (5 bases). V dropped 4 bases and J dropped 6 bases, with 10 bases sitting between them. Germline assignment: CDR1 MNHNY and CDR2 SVGAGI (reference sequence). The CDR3 totals 14 residues. CDR3: CASSWDVFNSPLHF. In DNA, the CDR3 is TGTGCCAGCAGTTGGGACGTTTTTAATTCACCCCTCCACTTT.

A few counts support this clone. The chain joins TRBV7-2 to TRBJ1-5; 7 nucleotides agree with TRBD1. Trimming cost V 3 bases and J 3 bases; bases outside gene matches: 5. The V gene's germline CDR1 is SGHTA and CDR2 FQGNSA. The CDR3 spans 15 residues. CDR3 protein: CASSFSTGLNQPQHF. The CDR3 region has the DNA TGTGCCAGCAGCTTTTCGACAGGGCTCAATCAGCCCCAGCATTTT.

This clone was seen more than once but under ten times. The chain recombines TRBV7-9 with TRBJ1-3, with D unresolved. Germline values: CDR1 SEHNR, CDR2 FQNEAQ (reference sequence). V lost 2 bases to trimming and J lost 2 bases, with 1 base between them. The CDR3 has 12 residues. CDR3 bases: TGTGCCAGCAGCTTAACTGGAAACACCATATATTTT. Translated, it gives CASSLTGNTIYF. The entire variable domain, with the rest obtained from reference TRBV7-9 and TRBJ1-3, is as follows: DTGVSQNPRHKITKRGQNVTFRCDPISEHNRLYWYRQTLGQGPEFLTYFQNEAQLEKSRLLSDRFSAERPKGSFSTLEIQRTEQGDSAMYLCASSLTGNTIYFGEGSWLTVV.

The chain uses TRBV7-9 and TRBJ1-2, with 7 bases that match TRBD1. With 1 base clipped from V and 8 bases from J, the junction kept 4 bases outside the gene matches. The CDR3 has 13 residues. The germline V gene has CDR1 SEHNR and CDR2 FQNEAQ (reference sequence). The CDR3 region is CASSLVQGKGYTF. The CDR3 DNA follows: TGTGCCAGCAGCTTAGTACAGGGGAAGGGCTACACCTTC.

J is TRBJ2-1 and V is TRBV12-5; D is ambiguous. CDR3 length equals 13 residues. Trimming pared 5 bases from V and 4 bases from J, leaving 9 bases between. Germline V lookup: CDR1 LGHNT, CDR2 FRNRAP. CDR3 residues: CASGPDNYNEQFF. CDR3 nucleotide sequence: TGTGCTAGTGGTCCCGACAATTACAATGAGCAGTTCTTC.

The chain combines TRBV5-8 with TRBJ2-2; 9 bases line up with TRBD1. Trimming at V came to 9 bases and at J to 1 base, leaving 13 bases not matched to a gene. The CDR3 is made up of 17 amino acids. Per the germline V gene, CDR1 is SGHTS and CDR2 is YDEGEE. The CDR3 spells CATSILPGQGNTGELFF. The CDR3, as DNA: TGTGCCACCTCAATACTACCGGGACAGGGGAACACCGGGGAGCTGTTTTTT.

The chain joins TRBV29-1 to TRBJ2-3; D may be TRBD2 (6 bases). Germline V gene data show CDR1 as SQVTM and CDR2 as ANQGSEA. CDR3 length: 14 residues. Trimming shortened V by 5 bases and J by 4 bases, and 16 bases separated the two germline ends. The CDR3 nucleotides are TGCAGCGTTCACGAGGGGACTCCATCAGATACGCAGTATTTT. Translating it yields CSVHEGTPSDTQYF.

The chain links TRBV19 to TRBJ2-2; the match to TRBD2 covers 12 bases. V shed 6 bases, J shed 5 bases, and the junction held 10 bases outside the gene matches. This CDR3 spans 17 amino acids. CDR1 LNHDA and CDR2 SQIVND come from the germline V gene (reference sequence). The CDR3 reads CASSPASGRARTGELFF. The CDR3 DNA is TGTGCCAGTAGCCCAGCTAGCGGGAGGGCGCGAACCGGGGAGCTGTTTTTT.

This chain connects TRBV2 to TRBJ2-3; D possibly corresponds to TRBD1 (6 bases). CDR1 is SNHLY and CDR2 is FYNNEI in the germline V gene. This CDR3 spans 12 amino acids. Trimming stripped 8 bases from V and 5 bases from J, with 11 bases between. The CDR3 is CASGTGKDTQYF. The CDR3 DNA sequence: TGTGCCAGCGGAACAGGGAAAGATACGCAGTATTTT.

The chain carries TRBV5-4 and TRBJ2-5; 10 bases fit TRBD2. V was clipped by 4 bases and J by 1 base; unmatched bases: 4. The V gene's germline CDR1 is SGHNT and CDR2 YYREEE (reference sequence). The CDR3 runs 15 residues. The CDR3 reads CASSVGLAIQETQYF. CDR3 in DNA: TGTGCCAGCAGCGTGGGACTAGCGATCCAAGAGACCCAGTACTTC.

This clone was seen a few times. This chain links TRBV29-1 with TRBJ1-3; tentative D call: TRBD1 (5 bases). From germline, CDR1 is SQVTM and CDR2 ANQGSEA. V gave up 6 bases and J gave up 3 bases, with 15 bases separating them. The CDR3 covers 14 residues. The CDR3 reads CSVAGGSFGNTIYF. The CDR3, as DNA: TGCAGCGTAGCCGGGGGTAGCTTTGGAAACACCATATATTTT. The full variable domain, completed using reference TRBV29-1 and TRBJ1-3, is SAVISQKPSRDICQRGTSLTIQCQVDSQVTMMFWYRQQPGQSLTLIATANQGSEATYESGFVIDKFPISRPNLTFSTLTVSNMSPEDSSIYLCSVAGGSFGNTIYFGEGSWLTVV.

The CDR3 nucleotides read TGTGCCATACAGGGGTTGCGGGAGGACCCATACGAGCAGTACTTC. Its protein is CAIQGLREDPYEQYF. The V call is TRBV11-2, the J call TRBJ2-7; TRBD2 is a possible D gene (8 bases). The length of the CDR3 is 15 residues. V was trimmed by 10 bases and J by 4 bases, leaving 23 bases between them. The germline gives CDR1 SGHAT, CDR2 FQNNGV.

In nucleotides, the CDR3 is TGTGCCACCCGAGGGGGCATACTCTCTGGAAACACCATATATTTT. Translating gives CATRGGILSGNTIYF. The chain recombines TRBV10-3 with TRBJ1-3, with 7 nucleotides matching TRBD1. J gave up 0 bases and V 10 bases, and 9 bases lay outside the gene matches. This CDR3 has 15 amino acids. CDR1 and CDR2 from the germline V gene are ENHRY and SYGVKD.

The chain has TRBV11-2 and TRBJ2-7; possibly TRBD1 or TRBD2 for D (7 bases each). Looked up from germline, CDR1 is SGHAT and CDR2 is FQNNGV. The V gene lost 1 base and the J gene lost 1 base, with 17 bases spanning the gap. The CDR3 has 17 residues. The DNA for the CDR3 is TGTGCCAGCAGCTTAGCTATGGGAGGGGGCCTTTCCTACGAGCAGTACTTC. It specifies CASSLAMGGGLSYEQYF.

The genes are TRBV5-1 and TRBJ2-3, with TRBD2 as a possible D gene (6 bases). This CDR3 has 15 amino acids. Trimming took 4 bases from V and 1 from J, leaving 13 bases between them. Germline values: CDR1 SGHRS, CDR2 YFSETQ. The CDR3 DNA sequence: TGCGCCAGCAGCGACGTACAGCGGGGCACAGATACGCAGTATTTT. The encoded protein is CASSDVQRGTDTQYF.

CDR3 residues: CASSSGTGDYEQYF. Here the CDR3 DNA reads TGTGCCAGCAGTTCCGGGACAGGGGACTACGAGCAGTACTTC. The J gene is TRBJ2-7, the V gene TRBV28, with TRBD1 matching over 10 bases. V lost 4 bases and J lost 3; bases outside the gene matches: 3. Germline V gene lookup returns CDR1 MDHEN and CDR2 SYDVKM. CDR3 length equals 14 residues.

The V call is TRBV29-1, the J call TRBJ1-2; D is uncertain. The CDR3 is 10 residues long. The V gene lost 4 bases and the J gene lost 1 base, with 1 base spanning the gap. CDR1 is SQVTM and CDR2 is ANQGSEA in the germline V gene. The CDR3 region has the DNA TGCAGCGTTGTTAACTATGGCTACACCTTC. Translation: CSVVNYGYTF.

The chain has TRBV18 and TRBJ2-7; no clear D gene. V shed 3 bases and J shed 0 bases, with 6 bases lying between them. CDR1 is KGHSH and CDR2 is LQKENI in the germline V gene. This CDR3 has 13 residues. In DNA form, the CDR3 reads TGTGCCAGCTCACCGGGTACCTCCTACGAGCAGTACTTC. This codes for CASSPGTSYEQYF.